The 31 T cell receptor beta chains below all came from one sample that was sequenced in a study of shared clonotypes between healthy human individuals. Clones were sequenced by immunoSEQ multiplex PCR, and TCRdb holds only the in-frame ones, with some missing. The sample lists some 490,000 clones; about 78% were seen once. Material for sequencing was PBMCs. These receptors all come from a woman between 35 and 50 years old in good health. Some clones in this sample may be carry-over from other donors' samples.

The CDR3 here is CASSLDGGKLFF. The CDR3 DNA follows: TGTGCCAGCAGCTTAGATGGGGGGAAACTGTTTTTT. The chain has TRBV7-8 and TRBJ1-4, with TRBD1 as a possible D gene (5 bases). V was shortened by 1 base and J by 11 bases, with 8 bases between the two germline ends. This CDR3 is built from 12 residues. The germline V gene has CDR1 SGHVS and CDR2 FQNEAQ.

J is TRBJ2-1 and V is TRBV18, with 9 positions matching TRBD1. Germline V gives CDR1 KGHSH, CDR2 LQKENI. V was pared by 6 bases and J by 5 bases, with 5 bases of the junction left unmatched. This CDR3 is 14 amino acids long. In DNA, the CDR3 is TGTGCCAGCTCCCGGGACAGGGAGGACAATGAGCAGTTCTTC. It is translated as CASSRDREDNEQFF.

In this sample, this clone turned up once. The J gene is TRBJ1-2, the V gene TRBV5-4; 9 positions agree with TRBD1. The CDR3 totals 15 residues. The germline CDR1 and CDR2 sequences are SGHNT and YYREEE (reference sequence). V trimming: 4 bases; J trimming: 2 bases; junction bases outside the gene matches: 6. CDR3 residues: CASSLGQGQNYGYTF. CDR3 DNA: TGTGCCAGCAGCCTCGGACAGGGGCAAAACTATGGCTACACCTTC.

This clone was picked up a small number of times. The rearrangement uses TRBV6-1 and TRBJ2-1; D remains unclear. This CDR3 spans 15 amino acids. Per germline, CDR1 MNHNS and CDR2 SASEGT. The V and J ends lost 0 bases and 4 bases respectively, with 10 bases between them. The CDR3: CASSEALRDYNEQFF. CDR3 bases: TGTGCCAGCAGTGAAGCGCTTCGCGATTACAATGAGCAGTTCTTC.

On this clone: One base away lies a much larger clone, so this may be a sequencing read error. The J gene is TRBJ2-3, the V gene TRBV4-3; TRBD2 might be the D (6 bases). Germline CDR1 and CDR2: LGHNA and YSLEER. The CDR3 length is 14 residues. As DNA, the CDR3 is TGCACCAGCAGCCAATCCGGCCGGGGGGATACGCAGTATTTT. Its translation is CTSSQSGRGDTQYF.

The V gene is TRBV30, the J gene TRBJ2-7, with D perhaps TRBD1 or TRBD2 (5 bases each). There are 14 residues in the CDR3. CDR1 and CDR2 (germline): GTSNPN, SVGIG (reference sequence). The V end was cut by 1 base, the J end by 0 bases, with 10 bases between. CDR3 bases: TGTGCCTGGAGTGGGGGGAGCGGCTCCTACGAGCAGTACTTC. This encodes CAWSGGSGSYEQYF.

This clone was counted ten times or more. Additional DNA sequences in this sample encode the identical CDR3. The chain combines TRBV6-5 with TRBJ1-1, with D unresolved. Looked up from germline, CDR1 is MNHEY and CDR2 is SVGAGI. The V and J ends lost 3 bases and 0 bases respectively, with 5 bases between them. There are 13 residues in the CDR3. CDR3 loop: CASSYIMNTEAFF. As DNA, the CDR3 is TGTGCCAGCAGTTATATTATGAACACTGAAGCTTTCTTT.

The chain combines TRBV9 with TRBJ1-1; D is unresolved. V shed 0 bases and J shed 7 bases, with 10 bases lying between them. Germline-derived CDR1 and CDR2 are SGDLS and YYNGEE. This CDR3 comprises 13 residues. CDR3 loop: CASSVEGGIEAFF. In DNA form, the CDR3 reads TGTGCCAGCAGCGTAGAGGGAGGGATTGAAGCTTTCTTT.

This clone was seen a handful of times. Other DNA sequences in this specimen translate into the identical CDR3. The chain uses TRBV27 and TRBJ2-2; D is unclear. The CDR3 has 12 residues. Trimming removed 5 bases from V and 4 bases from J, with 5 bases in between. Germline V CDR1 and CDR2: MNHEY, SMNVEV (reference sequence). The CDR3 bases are TGTGCCAGCAGTACCCGCACCGGGGAGCTGTTTTTT. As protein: CASSTRTGELFF.

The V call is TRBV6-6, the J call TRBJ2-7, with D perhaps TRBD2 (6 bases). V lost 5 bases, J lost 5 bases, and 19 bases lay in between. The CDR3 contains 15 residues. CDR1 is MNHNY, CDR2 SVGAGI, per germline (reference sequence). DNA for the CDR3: TGTGCCAGCAGTCAGGTCGGGACTCCTGTCAACGAGCAGTACTTC. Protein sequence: CASSQVGTPVNEQYF.

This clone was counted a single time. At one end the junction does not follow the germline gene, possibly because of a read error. CDR3 region: CASSGIHPMRKTYGYTF. In DNA, the CDR3 is TGTGCCAGCAGTGGAATACACCCTATGCGAAAGACCTATGGCTACACCTTC. The chain carries TRBV10-3 and TRBJ1-2; D not certain. This CDR3 spans 17 amino acids. Germline CDR1 and CDR2: ENHRY and SYGVKD.

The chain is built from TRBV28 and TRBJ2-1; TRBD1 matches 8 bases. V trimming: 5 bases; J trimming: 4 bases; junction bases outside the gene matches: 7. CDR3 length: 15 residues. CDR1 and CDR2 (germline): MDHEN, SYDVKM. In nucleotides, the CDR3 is TGTGCCAGCAGTACCCGGACAGGGCGTTACAATGAGCAGTTCTTC. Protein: CASSTRTGRYNEQFF.

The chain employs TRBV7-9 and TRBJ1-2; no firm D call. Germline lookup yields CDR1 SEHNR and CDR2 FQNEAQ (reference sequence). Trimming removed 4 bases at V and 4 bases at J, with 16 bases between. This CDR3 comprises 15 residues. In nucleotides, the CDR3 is TGTGCCAGCAGCTCACCAAACAGTTCCCCCTATGGCTACACCTTC. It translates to CASSSPNSSPYGYTF. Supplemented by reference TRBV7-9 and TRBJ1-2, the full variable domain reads DTGVSQNPRHKITKRGQNVTFRCDPISEHNRLYWYRQTLGQGPEFLTYFQNEAQLEKSRLLSDRFSAERPKGSFSTLEIQRTEQGDSAMYLCASSSPNSSPYGYTFGSGTRLTVV.

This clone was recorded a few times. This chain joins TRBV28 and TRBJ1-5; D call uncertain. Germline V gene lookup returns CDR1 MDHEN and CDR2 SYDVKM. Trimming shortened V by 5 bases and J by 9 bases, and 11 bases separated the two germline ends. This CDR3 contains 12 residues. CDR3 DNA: TGTGCCAGCAGTCCAAAACCTCGGCCCCAGCATTTT. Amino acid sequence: CASSPKPRPQHF.

In nucleotides, the CDR3 is TGTGCCAGCAGCCAAGATTCCGTTCTAGCATTCACAGATACGCAGTATTTT. This translates into CASSQDSVLAFTDTQYF. The chain carries TRBV14 and TRBJ2-3; maybe TRBD2 (5 bases). This CDR3 region has 17 residues. The germline V gene has CDR1 SGHDN and CDR2 FVKESK. The germline V and J ends were trimmed by 0 bases and 2 bases, with 15 bases remaining between them.

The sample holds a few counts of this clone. CDR3 nucleotide sequence: TGTGCCATCAGTGAAGCAGGGGACAGCACAGATACGCAGTATTTT. This sequence encodes CAISEAGDSTDTQYF. The V and J genes are TRBV10-3 and TRBJ2-3; possibly TRBD1 for D (6 bases). The V end lost 3 bases, the J end lost 0 bases, and 10 bases lay between the germline ends. The CDR3 is 15 residues long. The germline V gene encodes CDR1 ENHRY and CDR2 SYGVKD.

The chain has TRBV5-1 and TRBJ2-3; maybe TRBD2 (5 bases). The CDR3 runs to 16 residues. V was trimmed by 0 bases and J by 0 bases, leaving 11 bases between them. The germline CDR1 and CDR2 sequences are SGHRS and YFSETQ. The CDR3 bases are TGCGCCAGCAGCTTGGCCGGGGAGCCTAGCACAGATACGCAGTATTTT. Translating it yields CASSLAGEPSTDTQYF.

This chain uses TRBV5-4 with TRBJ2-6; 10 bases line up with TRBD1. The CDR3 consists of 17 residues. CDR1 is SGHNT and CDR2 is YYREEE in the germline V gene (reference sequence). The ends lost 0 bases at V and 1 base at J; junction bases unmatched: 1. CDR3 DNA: TGTGCCAGCAGCTTGGGACAGGGGGCTTCTGGGGCCAACGTCCTGACTTTC. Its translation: CASSLGQGASGANVLTF.

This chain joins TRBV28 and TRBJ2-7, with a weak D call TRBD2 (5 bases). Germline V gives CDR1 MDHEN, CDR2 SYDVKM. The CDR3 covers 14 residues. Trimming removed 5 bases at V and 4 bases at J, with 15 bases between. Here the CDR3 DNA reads TGTGCCAGCAGTCTTACTAGGACGGAGTACGAGCAGTACTTC. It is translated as CASSLTRTEYEQYF.

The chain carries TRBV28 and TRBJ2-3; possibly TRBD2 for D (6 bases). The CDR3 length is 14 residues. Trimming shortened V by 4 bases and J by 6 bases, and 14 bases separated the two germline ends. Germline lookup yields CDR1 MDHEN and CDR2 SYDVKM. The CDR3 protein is CASSSTLGGDTQYF. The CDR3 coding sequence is TGTGCCAGCAGTTCAACCCTTGGGGGGGATACGCAGTATTTT.

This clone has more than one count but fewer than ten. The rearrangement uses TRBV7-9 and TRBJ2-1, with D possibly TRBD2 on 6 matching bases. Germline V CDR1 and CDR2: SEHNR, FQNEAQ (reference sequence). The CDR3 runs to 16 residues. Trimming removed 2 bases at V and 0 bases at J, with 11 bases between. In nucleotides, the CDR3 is TGTGCCAGCAGCTTACGGCGGGGCAGCTCCTACAATGAGCAGTTCTTC. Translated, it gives CASSLRRGSSYNEQFF.

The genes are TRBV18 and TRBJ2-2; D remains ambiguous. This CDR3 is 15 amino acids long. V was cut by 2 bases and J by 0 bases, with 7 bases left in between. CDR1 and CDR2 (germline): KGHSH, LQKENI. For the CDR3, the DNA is TGTGCCAGCTCACCAAGGCAGCCGAACACCGGGGAGCTGTTTTTT. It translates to CASSPRQPNTGELFF.

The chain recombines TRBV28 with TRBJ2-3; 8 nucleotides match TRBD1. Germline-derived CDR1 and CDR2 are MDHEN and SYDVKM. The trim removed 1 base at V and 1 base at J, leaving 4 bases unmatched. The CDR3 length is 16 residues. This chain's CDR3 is CASSLLGTGGTDTQYF. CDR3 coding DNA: TGTGCCAGCAGTTTATTAGGGACAGGAGGCACAGATACGCAGTATTTT. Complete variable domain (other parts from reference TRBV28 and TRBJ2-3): DVKVTQSSRYLVKRTGEKVFLECVQDMDHENMFWYRQDPGLGLRLIYFSYDVKMKEKGDIPEGYSVSREKKERFSLILESASTNQTSMYLCASSLLGTGGTDTQYFGPGTRLTVL.

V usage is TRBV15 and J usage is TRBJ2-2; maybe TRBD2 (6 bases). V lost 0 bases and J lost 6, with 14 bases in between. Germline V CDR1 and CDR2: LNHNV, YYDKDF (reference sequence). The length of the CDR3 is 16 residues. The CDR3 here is CATSRDLGGIPGELFF. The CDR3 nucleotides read TGTGCCACCAGCAGAGATTTGGGGGGAATACCCGGGGAGCTGTTTTTT.

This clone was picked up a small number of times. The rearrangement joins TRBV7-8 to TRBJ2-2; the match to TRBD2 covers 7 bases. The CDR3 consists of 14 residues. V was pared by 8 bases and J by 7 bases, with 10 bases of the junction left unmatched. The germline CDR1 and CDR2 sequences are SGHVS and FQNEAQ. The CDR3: CASVARTGGGELFF. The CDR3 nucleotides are TGTGCCAGCGTCGCTAGGACGGGAGGCGGGGAGCTGTTTTTT.

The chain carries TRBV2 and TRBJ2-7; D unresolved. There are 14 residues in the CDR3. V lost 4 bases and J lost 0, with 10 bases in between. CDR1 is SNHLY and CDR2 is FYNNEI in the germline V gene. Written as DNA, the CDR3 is TGTGCCAGCAGTGCGAGGACCAGCTCCTACGAGCAGTACTTC. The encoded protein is CASSARTSSYEQYF.

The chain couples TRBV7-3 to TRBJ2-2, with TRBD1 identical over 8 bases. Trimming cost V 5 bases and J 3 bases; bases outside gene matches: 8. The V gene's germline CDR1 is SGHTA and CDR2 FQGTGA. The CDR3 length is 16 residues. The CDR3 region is CASSVSRGPDTGELFF. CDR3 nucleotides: TGTGCCAGCAGCGTGAGCAGGGGGCCGGACACCGGGGAGCTGTTTTTT.

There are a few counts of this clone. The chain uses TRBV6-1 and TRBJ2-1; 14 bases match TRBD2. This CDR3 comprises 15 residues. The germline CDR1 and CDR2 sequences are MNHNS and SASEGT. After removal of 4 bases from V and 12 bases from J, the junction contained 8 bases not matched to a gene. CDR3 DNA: TGTGCCAGCAGTGCCGGGACTAGCGGGAGTAGTGGGCAGTTCTTC. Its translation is CASSAGTSGSSGQFF.

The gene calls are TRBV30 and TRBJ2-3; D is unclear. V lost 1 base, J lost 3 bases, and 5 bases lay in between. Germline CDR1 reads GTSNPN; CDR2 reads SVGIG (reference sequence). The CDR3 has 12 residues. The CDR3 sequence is CAWSALTDTQYF. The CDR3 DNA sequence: TGTGCCTGGAGTGCCCTGACAGATACGCAGTATTTT.

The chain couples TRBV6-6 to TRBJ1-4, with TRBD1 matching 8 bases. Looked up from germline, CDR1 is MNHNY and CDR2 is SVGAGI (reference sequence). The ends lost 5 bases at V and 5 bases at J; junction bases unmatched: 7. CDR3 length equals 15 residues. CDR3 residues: CASSGGTGANEKLFF. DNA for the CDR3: TGTGCCAGCAGTGGGGGGACAGGTGCAAATGAAAAACTGTTTTTT.

CDR3 DNA sequence: TGCGCCAGCAGCGGGAGCACTGAAGCTTTCTTT. It is translated as CASSGSTEAFF. The V gene is TRBV5-1, the J gene TRBJ1-1; D is ambiguous. Trimming removed 4 bases from V and 4 bases from J, with 5 bases in between. CDR3 size: 11 residues. Germline-derived CDR1 and CDR2 are SGHRS and YFSETQ.